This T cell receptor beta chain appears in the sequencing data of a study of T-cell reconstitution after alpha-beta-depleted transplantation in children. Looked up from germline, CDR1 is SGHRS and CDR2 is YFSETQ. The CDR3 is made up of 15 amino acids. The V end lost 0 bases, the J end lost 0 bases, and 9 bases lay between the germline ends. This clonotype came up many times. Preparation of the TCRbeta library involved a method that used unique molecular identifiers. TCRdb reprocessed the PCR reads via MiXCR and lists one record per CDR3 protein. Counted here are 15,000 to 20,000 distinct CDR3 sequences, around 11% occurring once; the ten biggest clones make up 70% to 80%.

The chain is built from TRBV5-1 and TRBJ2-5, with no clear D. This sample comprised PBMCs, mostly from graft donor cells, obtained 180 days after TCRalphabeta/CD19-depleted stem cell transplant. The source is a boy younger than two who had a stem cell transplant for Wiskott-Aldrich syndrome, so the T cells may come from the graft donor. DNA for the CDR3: TGCGCCAGCAGCTTGGCCTTGTACGACCAAGAGACCCAGTACTTC. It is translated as CASSLALYDQETQYF.